The 8 T cell receptor delta chains listed next were all sequenced from one sample in a study of γδ T cells in repeated Plasmodium falciparum infection. TCRdb redid clone calling on the multiplex PCR reads using CATT. Of about 51,000 delta-chain clones in the sample, more than 1.5% were seen once. Gammadelta T cells were flow-sorted from PBMC into Vgamma9/Vdelta2+ and Vdelta2-negative populations for bulk analysis. The specimen was gamma-delta T cells from blood. The receptors originated from a pool of human donors (malaria-infected and uninfected, not separated).

This clone was found many times. The chain is built from TRDV2 and TRDJ1, with 12 bases aligning to TRDD3. TCRdb leaves out the J gene; it was filled in here by matching the DNA to germline. V lost 3 bases to trimming and J lost 2 bases; unmatched junction nucleotides: 3. CDR1 and CDR2 from the germline V gene are GEAIGNYY and EKD. The CDR3 contains 15 residues. The CDR3, as DNA: TGTGCCTGTGACGTTCTGGGGGATACGACCGATAAACTCATCTTT. Its translation is CACDVLGDTTDKLIF.

A word on this clone: The protein recorded in TCRdb matches a much larger clone and deviates from this DNA's translation at residue 23, suggesting a read error; the protein here is obtained by translating the DNA. No J gene call was made, and the V gene is TRDV1; TRDD3, the D gene given by the table, was not confirmed from the DNA. The length of the CDR3 is 25 residues. CDR1 is TSWWSYY, CDR2 QGS, per germline. CDR3 residues: CALGELGVFVWGIRIGWWFTDKPIF. CDR3 sequence (DNA): TGTGCTCTTGGGGAACTTGGGGTCTTCGTCTGGGGGATACGGATCGGATGGTGGTTCACCGATAAACCCATCTTT.

This clone was seen more than once but under ten times. Given a much more abundant clone one base away, this may be a read error. The V call is TRDV1, the J call TRDJ1, with 13 positions matching TRDD3. TCRdb records no J gene; here it was assigned by comparing the DNA to germline. The J segment lost 9 bases and the V segment lost 2 bases, leaving 30 bases of the junction unmatched. Germline lookup yields CDR1 TSWWSYY and CDR2 QGS. The CDR3 is 23 amino acids. This CDR3 reads CALGEGRPPLYWGIRLAIAELIF. The CDR3 nucleotides read TGTGCTCTTGGGGAAGGACGGCCTCCCCTTTACTGGGGGATACGCCTTGCGATAGCGGAACTCATCTTT.

This clone occurred a few times. A read error is the likely source, as a far larger clone sits one nucleotide away. Other DNA sequences in the same sample also yield this CDR3. TRDV1 is the V gene, and the J gene was not called; TRDD3 reflects the table's D call only, with no check against the DNA. CDR3 size: 16 residues. Germline V gene data show CDR1 as TSWWSYY and CDR2 as QGS. The CDR3 reads CALGERGIRLAAQLFF. In DNA form, the CDR3 reads TGTGCTCTTGGGGAACGAGGGATACGTTTAGCAGCACAACTCTTTTTT.

This clone was counted a few times. The TCRdb record carries a much larger clone's protein, which differs from this DNA's translation at residue 3; a read error is the likely cause, and the protein listed here is the DNA translation. This sequence joins TRAV38-2/DV8 and TRDJ1, with D perhaps matching TRDD3 (6 bases). Germline matching of the DNA provided the J gene here, since TCRdb leaves it blank. The V end lost 9 bases, the J end lost 0 bases, and 39 bases lay between the germline ends. This CDR3 comprises 22 residues. Germline V gene sequence: CDR1 TSESDYY, CDR2 QEAYKQQN. CDR3 coding DNA: TGTGCTTGTAGAAGCGGTTACGTTCGGGGTGGGGGCCACCTACGGTACACCGATAAACTCATCTTT. It encodes CACRSGYVRGGGHLRYTDKLIF.

This clone has ten or more counts. TCRdb assigns this DNA the protein of a much larger clone, which departs from its translation at residue 5; this likely reflects a read error, and the protein shown comes from translating the DNA. The genes are TRDV2 and TRDJ3, with 9 bases matching TRDD3. The J gene, missing from TCRdb, was assigned here through DNA to germline matching. The V and J ends lost 3 bases and 0 bases, in that order; junction bases with no gene match: 5. The V gene's germline CDR1 is GEAIGNYY and CDR2 EKD. This CDR3 is built from 18 residues. This CDR3 reads CACDAWGIGSWDTRQMFF. In nucleotides, the CDR3 is TGTGCCTGTGACGCCTGGGGGATTGGCTCCTGGGACACCCGACAGATGTTTTTC.

As for this clone: TCRdb records a much larger clone's protein for this DNA, with a difference at residue 17 that likely arises from a read error; the protein given is the translation of the DNA. This specimen includes other DNA sequences encoding the same CDR3. The chain combines TRDV3 with TRDJ1, with 13 bases aligning to TRDD3. The CDR3 is 21 amino acids. The trim removed 2 bases at V and 11 bases at J, leaving 32 bases unmatched. Germline V gives CDR1 TVYSNPD, CDR2 GDNSRS (reference sequence). The CDR3: CAFSVLFYWGIRESYTGKLIF. CDR3 DNA sequence: TGTGCCTTTTCCGTCCTCTTTTACTGGGGGATACGCGAGTCTTACACCGGTAAGCTCATCTTT. The full variable domain, with the rest looked up from reference TRDV3 and TRDJ1, is CDKVTQSSPDQTVASGSEVVLLCTYDTVYSNPDLFWYRIRPDYSFQFVFYGDNSRSEGADFTQGRFSVKHILTQKAFHLVISPVRTEDSATYYCAFSVLFYWGIRESYTGKLIFGKGTRVTVEP.

Of note for this clone: The protein TCRdb gives is from a much larger clone and does not agree with this DNA's translation at residue 16, likely a read error; the protein shown here comes from the DNA. The gene calls are TRDV1 and TRDJ1; 9 nucleotides match TRDD2. Matching the DNA to germline supplied the J gene, which TCRdb does not give. Trimming removed 4 bases from V and 0 bases from J; junction bases left unmatched: 24. The CDR3 extends over 22 amino acids. Per the germline V gene, CDR1 is TSWWSYY and CDR2 is QGS. The chain's CDR3 is CALGGPAFLRNWGWRNTDKLIF. CDR3 bases: TGTGCTCTTGGGGGTCCCGCCTTCCTACGAAACTGGGGATGGAGGAACACCGATAAACTCATCTTT.